This T cell receptor (beta chain) was identified during a study of shared clonotypes between healthy human individuals. Whole-study findings and limits: Four donors shared around 5.2% of their naive CD4 clonotypes. Rarefaction showed that sequencing of sorted subsets was incomplete (despite large depth).

Data came from immunoSEQ multiplex PCR; TCRdb stores just in-frame clones and leaves some out. The data contain approximately 720,000 clones, approximately 90% of them seen just once; the ten biggest clones take up 24%. The CDR3 sequence is 14 residues long. V was clipped by 4 bases and J by 8 bases; unmatched bases: 6. Germline V CDR1 and CDR2: MNHNS, SASEGT. Details on this clone: Its matching antigen is unknown.

The naive CD8 population came from CD45RO-negative cells selected for CCR7, without terminally differentiated effector memory CD45RA+ cells. V usage is TRBV6-1 and J usage is TRBJ2-1; 9 nucleotides match TRBD1. The receptor was derived from a man aged 30-40 years in good health. The sequenced sample was naive CD8+ T cells sorted from blood. The CDR3 sequence: CASSGDRARDEQFF. The CDR3 DNA sequence: TGTGCCAGCAGTGGGGACAGGGCTCGGGATGAGCAGTTCTTC.